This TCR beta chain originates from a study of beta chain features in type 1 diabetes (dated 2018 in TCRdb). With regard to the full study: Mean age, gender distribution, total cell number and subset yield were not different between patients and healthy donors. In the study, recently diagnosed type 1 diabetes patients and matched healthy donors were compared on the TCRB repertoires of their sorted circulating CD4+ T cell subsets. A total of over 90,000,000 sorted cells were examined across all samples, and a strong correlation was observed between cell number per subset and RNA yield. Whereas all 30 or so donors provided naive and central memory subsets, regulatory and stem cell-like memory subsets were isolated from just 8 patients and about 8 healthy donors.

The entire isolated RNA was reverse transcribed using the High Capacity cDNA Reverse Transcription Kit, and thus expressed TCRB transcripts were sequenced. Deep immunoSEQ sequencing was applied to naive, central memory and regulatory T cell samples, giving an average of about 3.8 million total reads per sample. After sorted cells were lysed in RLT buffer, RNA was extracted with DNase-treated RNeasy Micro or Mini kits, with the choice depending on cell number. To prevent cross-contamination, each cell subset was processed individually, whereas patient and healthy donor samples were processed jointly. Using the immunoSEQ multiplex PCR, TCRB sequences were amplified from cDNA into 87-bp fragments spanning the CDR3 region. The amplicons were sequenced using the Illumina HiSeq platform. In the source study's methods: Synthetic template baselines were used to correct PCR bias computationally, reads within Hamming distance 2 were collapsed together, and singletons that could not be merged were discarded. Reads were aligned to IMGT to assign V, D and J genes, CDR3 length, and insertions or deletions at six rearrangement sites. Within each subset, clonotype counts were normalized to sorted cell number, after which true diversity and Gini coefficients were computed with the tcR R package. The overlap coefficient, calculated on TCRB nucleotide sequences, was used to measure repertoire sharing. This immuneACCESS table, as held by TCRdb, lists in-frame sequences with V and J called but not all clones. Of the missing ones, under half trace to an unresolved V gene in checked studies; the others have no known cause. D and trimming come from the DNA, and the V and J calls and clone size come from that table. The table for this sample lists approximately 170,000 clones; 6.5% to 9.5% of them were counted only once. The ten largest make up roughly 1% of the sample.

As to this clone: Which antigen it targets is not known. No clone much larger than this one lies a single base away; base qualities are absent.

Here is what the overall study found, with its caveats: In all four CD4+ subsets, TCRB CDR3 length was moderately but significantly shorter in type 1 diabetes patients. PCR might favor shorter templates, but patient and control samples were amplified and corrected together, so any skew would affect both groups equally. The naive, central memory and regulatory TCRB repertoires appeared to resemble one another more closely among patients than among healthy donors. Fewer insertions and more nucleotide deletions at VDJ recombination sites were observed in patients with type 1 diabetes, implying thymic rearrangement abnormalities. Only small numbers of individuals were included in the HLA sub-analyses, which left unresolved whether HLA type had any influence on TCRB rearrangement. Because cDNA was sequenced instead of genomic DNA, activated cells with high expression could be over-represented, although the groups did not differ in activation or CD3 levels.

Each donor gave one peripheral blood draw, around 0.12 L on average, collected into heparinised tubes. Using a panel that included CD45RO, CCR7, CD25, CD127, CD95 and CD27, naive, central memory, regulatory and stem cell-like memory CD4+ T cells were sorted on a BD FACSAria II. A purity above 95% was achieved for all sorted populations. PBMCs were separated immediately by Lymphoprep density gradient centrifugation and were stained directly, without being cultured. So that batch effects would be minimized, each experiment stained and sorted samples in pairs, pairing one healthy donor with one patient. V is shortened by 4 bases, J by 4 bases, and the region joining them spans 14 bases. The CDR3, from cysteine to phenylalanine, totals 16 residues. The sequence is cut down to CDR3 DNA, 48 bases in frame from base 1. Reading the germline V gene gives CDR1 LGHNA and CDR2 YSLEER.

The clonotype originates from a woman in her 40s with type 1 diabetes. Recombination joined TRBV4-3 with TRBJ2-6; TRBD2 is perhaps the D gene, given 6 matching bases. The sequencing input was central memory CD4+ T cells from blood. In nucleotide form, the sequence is TGCGCCAGCAGCCGGGGAAGGGCGGGGGGGGCCAACGTCCTGACTTTC. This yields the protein CASSRGRAGGANVLTF.